This T cell receptor beta chain was retrieved from a study of blood T cell repertoires in COVID-19. In the original processing: For nucleated cells, counts were estimated from reference gene primer amplification. Profiling relied on immunoSEQ multiplex PCR, and the TCRdb table lists in-frame clones only, not all of them. V and J calls plus clone size are reproduced from that table; the DNA served to infer D and trimming. Of about 69,000 clones in the sample, approximately 83% are singletons; the top ten hold 2.5% to 3%. This CDR3 spans 15 amino acids. Per the germline V gene, CDR1 is SGHTS and CDR2 is YDEGEE. V was clipped by 1 base and J by 4 bases; unmatched bases: 7.

The source is an older man with acute or convalescent COVID-19. The rearrangement joins TRBV5-8 to TRBJ1-1; 7 bases fit TRBD1. Input material: peripheral blood. The CDR3 spells CASSLYDRVFTEAFF. The CDR3 DNA sequence: TGTGCCAGCAGCTTGTACGACAGGGTATTCACTGAAGCTTTCTTT.